The 4 T cell receptor beta chains listed next were all sequenced from one sample in a study of cytomegalovirus exposure and HLA in healthy donors. The primer mix had 60 Vbeta and 13 Jbeta primers. Profiled with immunoSEQ multiplex PCR; TCRdb holds only in-frame clones, not every one. The sample has hundreds of thousands of clones, 65% to 90% seen once; the top ten hold approximately 1.4%. Sequencing used PBMCs. The receptors derive from a girl aged 10 to 17 in good health and CMV-seronegative.

The chain employs TRBV10-1 and TRBJ2-1; 11 bases map to TRBD2. This CDR3 comprises 16 residues. V was pared by 2 bases and J by 7 bases, with 7 bases of the junction left unmatched. CDR1 and CDR2 from the germline V gene are WNHNN and SYGVQD (reference sequence). CDR3 sequence reads: CASSEGGSGRANEQFF. CDR3 in DNA: TGCGCCAGCAGTGAGGGAGGTAGCGGGAGGGCAAATGAGCAGTTCTTC.

The rearrangement joins TRBV5-4 to TRBJ2-3, with 8 nucleotides matching TRBD2. Unmatched junction bases numbered 10, after V lost 1 base and J lost 0 bases. Germline CDR1 is SGHNT and CDR2 is YYREEE (reference sequence). The CDR3 runs 18 residues. The CDR3 sequence is CASSLSSGGAYSTDTQYF. CDR3 nucleotides: TGTGCCAGCAGCTTGTCCTCCGGGGGGGCCTATAGCACAGATACGCAGTATTTT.

This chain joins TRBV10-2 and TRBJ2-3, with D tentatively TRBD1 (5 bases). CDR1 and CDR2 from the germline V gene are WSHSY and SAAADI. The CDR3 is made up of 13 amino acids. Trimming removed 4 bases at V and 4 bases at J, with 9 bases between. Here the CDR3 DNA reads TGCGCCAGCAGTGGTCAGACAGCAGATACGCAGTATTTT. Its protein is CASSGQTADTQYF.

The chain employs TRBV7-2 and TRBJ2-2; 7 positions match TRBD1. The CDR3 runs to 17 residues. J was trimmed by 5 bases and V by 1 base; bases with no gene match: 10. Per germline, CDR1 SGHTA and CDR2 FQGNSA. The CDR3 reads CASSLGPVDRRTGELFF. The CDR3 DNA is TGTGCCAGCAGCTTAGGGCCCGTGGACAGGCGGACCGGGGAGCTGTTTTTT.